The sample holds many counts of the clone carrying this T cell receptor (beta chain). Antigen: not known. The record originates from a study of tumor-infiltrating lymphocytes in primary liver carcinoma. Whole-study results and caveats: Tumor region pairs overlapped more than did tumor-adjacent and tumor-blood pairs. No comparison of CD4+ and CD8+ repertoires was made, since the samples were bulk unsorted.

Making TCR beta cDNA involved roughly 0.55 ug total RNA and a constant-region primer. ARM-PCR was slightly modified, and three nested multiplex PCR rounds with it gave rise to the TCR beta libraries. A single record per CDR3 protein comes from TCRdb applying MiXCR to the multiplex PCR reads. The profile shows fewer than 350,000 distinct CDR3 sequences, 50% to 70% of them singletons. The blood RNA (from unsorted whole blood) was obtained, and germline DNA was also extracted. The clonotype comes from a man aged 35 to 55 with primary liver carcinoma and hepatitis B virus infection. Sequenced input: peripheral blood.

CDR3 in amino acids: CASTLEGPREGYTF. The CDR3 DNA is TGTGCCAGCACCCTAGAGGGGCCCCGAGAGGGCTACACCTTC. This rearrangement joins TRBV12-3 or TRBV12-4 to TRBJ1-2; D may be TRBD1 (5 bases). V was shortened by 7 bases and J by 8 bases, with 20 bases between the two germline ends. The CDR3 is 14 residues long.